Below, one T cell receptor beta chain is given with its context. Antigen: not known. This record belongs to a study of shared clonotypes between healthy human individuals. Study-wide points: The study found lower generation probabilities in non-shared clonotypes than in those shared by all four donors. Specimens sampled were limited to blood, with tissue repertoires likely differing.

Investigators spread the genomic DNA of each subset evenly over several immunoSEQ plates. The protocol was immunoSEQ multiplex PCR, while the TCRdb copy is restricted to in-frame clones and leaves out a portion. Here the sample spans roughly 330,000 clones, about 74% being singletons. The CDR3 length is 12 residues. CDR1 and CDR2 from the germline V gene are MGHDK and SYGVNS. Trimming removed 0 bases at V and 8 bases at J, with 5 bases between. CD4+ cells were split into CD45RA+ naive and CD45RA-negative memory subsets. Specimen: memory CD4+ T cells sorted from blood. Subset of the sample: CD45RA-negative fraction. The receptor was isolated from a man between 25 and 39 years old in good health. The J gene is TRBJ1-3, the V gene TRBV25-1; unclear D gene. CDR3 in DNA: TGTGCCAGCAGTGAATATGGGGACACCATATATTTT. Translation gives CASSEYGDTIYF.